This paragraph covers one T cell receptor (beta chain) sequence. Germline is not matched at one junction end, which may reflect a read error. This entry belongs to a study of blood T cells in healthy people across ages. For the second PCR, which ran for about 7 to 11 cycles, a sample-barcoded 5' primer and a J-beta primer mix were used. TCRdb re-called the 5' RACE reads through MiXCR, storing one row per CDR3 protein. The table has roughly 900,000 distinct CDR3 sequences, 40% to 60% seen once. The material sequenced was blood. This receptor was obtained from a man aged 25-45 years in good health.

The DNA of the CDR3 is TGTGCCACCAGTTATGGGGGCCGTCAGACCCAGTACTTC. Translated: CATSYGGRQTQYF. The rearrangement uses TRBV12-3 or TRBV12-4 and TRBJ2-5; weak D call: TRBD1 (6 bases). There are 13 residues in the CDR3.